This TCR beta chain was captured by sequencing in a study of T cells in Graves' hyperthyroidism and ophthalmopathy. TCR beta CDR3 region amplification was performed from RNA transcripts. An initial round of RT-PCR targeting the TCR CDR3 relied on the HTBI primer set. MiXCR, run by TCRdb on the multiplex PCR reads, gives a single entry per CDR3 protein. The table has about 710,000 distinct CDR3 sequences, roughly 15% seen once. An absence of ophthalmopathy progression within 18 months meant stable Graves' hyperthyroidism. Unmatched junction bases numbered 7, after V lost 0 bases and J lost 1 base. The length of the CDR3 is 16 residues. CDR1 DFQATT and CDR2 SNEGSKA come from the germline V gene (reference sequence). General study findings and limits: Ophthalmopathy prediction by the model preceded onset by a median roughly 6.3 months.

As for this clonotype: Its antigen is as yet unknown.

The clonotype was recovered from a man aged 18 to 30 with Graves' hyperthyroidism. The V and J genes are TRBV20-1 and TRBJ1-1; 8 nucleotides line up with TRBD1. Source material: blood. The CDR3 nucleotides read TGCAGTGCTAGAGATACCCCCGGACAGGGGAACACTGAAGCTTTCTTT. It codes for CSARDTPGQGNTEAFF.